This T cell receptor (beta chain) was sequenced for a study of beta chain features in type 1 diabetes. The study's findings and limits: The study found moderately but significantly shorter TCRB CDR3s in all four CD4+ subsets of Type 1 diabetes patients.

Reverse transcribing all isolated RNA meant expressed TCRB transcripts were sequenced. The repertoire was sequenced with immunoSEQ multiplex PCR; TCRdb's copy has only in-frame clones and lacks some. Of about 160,000 clones listed, around 7.9% are singletons. This clone was seen a few times. What it binds is unknown. The V and J ends lost 6 bases and 5 bases, in that order; junction bases with no gene match: 5. Germline V gene sequence: CDR1 MNHEY, CDR2 SVGAGI. The CDR3 consists of 14 residues. The source material was central memory CD4+ T cells from blood. This receptor was obtained from a young man with type 1 diabetes. The chain joins TRBV6-5 to TRBJ2-5; 11 bases align to TRBD2. The CDR3 reads CASSPRLAGETQYF. The CDR3 nucleotides are TGTGCCAGCAGCCCCCGACTAGCGGGGGAGACCCAGTACTTC.